Included here is one TCR beta chain sequence, with context. The record originates from a study of cytomegalovirus exposure and HLA in healthy donors. The PCR ran on 60 Vbeta and 13 Jbeta primers. Some clones are missing from TCRdb's copy, which holds only in-frame ones; the method was immunoSEQ multiplex PCR. The sample contains 160,000 or so clones, 78% of which appear only once. This clonotype was obtained from a woman between 40 and 50 years old in good health and CMV-seronegative. What was sequenced was PBMCs.

This CDR3 reads CAISERGSGNQPQHF. The CDR3 DNA reads TGTGCCATCAGTGAGAGGGGGTCGGGCAATCAGCCCCAGCATTTT. The V and J genes are TRBV10-3 and TRBJ1-5, with a weak D call TRBD1 (6 bases). Germline CDR1 is ENHRY and CDR2 is SYGVKD. The CDR3 sequence is 15 residues long. V dropped 2 bases and J dropped 2 bases, with 10 bases sitting between them.